These 9 T cell receptor beta chains share one sample of origin, sequenced in a study of cytomegalovirus exposure and HLA in healthy donors. It was with 60 Vbeta and 13 Jbeta primers that the PCR ran. Assay used: immunoSEQ multiplex PCR; TCRdb lists only in-frame clones, some missing. The sample has 150,000 to 200,000 clones, approximately 82% seen once; the top ten hold around 2.2%. The specimen sequenced was PBMCs. The receptors here all came from a woman aged 18 to 35 in good health and CMV-seropositive.

The chain is built from TRBV28 and TRBJ1-3; TRBD1 might be the D (6 bases). Trimming cost V 3 bases and J 3 bases, with 21 bases left between them. The CDR3 runs to 18 residues. Germline CDR1 MDHEN, CDR2 SYDVKM. CDR3 sequence: CASSFSVKVSGVGNTIYF. CDR3 DNA: TGTGCCAGCAGTTTTTCTGTTAAAGTTTCAGGGGTTGGAAACACCATATATTTT.

With regard to this clone: Other DNA sequences in the same sample also yield this CDR3. V usage is TRBV19 and J usage is TRBJ2-5; the D gene is possibly TRBD2 (5 bases). The ends were cut back, 1 base at V and 5 bases at J, with 8 bases in the middle. This CDR3 spans 13 amino acids. Germline V CDR1 and CDR2: LNHDA, SQIVND (reference sequence). This CDR3 reads CASSIARGETQYF. CDR3 DNA sequence: TGTGCCAGTAGTATAGCCCGAGGGGAGACCCAGTACTTC. Supplemented by reference TRBV19 and TRBJ2-5, the full variable domain reads DGGITQSPKYLFRKEGQNVTLSCEQNLNHDAMYWYRQDPGQGLRLIYYSQIVNDFQKGDIAEGYSVSREKKESFPLTVTSAQKNPTAFYLCASSIARGETQYFGPGTRLLVL.

This sequence joins TRBV2 and TRBJ2-7; TRBD2 matches 8 bases. V was pared by 8 bases and J by 3 bases, with 6 bases of the junction left unmatched. CDR1 SNHLY and CDR2 FYNNEI come from the germline V gene. CDR3 size: 13 residues. The CDR3 region is CASRGGGNYEQYF. For the CDR3, the DNA is TGTGCCAGCCGGGGCGGGGGGAACTACGAGCAGTACTTC.

V usage is TRBV27 and J usage is TRBJ1-5; TRBD1 matches at 7 bases. V gave up 4 bases and J gave up 2 bases; unmatched junction bases: 2. This CDR3 has 14 amino acids. Germline V gene data show CDR1 as MNHEY and CDR2 as SMNVEV (reference sequence). DNA for the CDR3: TGTGCCAGCAGTTACCAGGGGGGCAATCAGCCCCAGCATTTT. Its translation is CASSYQGGNQPQHF.

V gene TRBV2 combines with J gene TRBJ2-1; 10 bases line up with TRBD2. With V trimmed by 6 bases and J by 3 bases, 5 bases remained unmatched. The CDR3 totals 15 residues. Germline CDR1 is SNHLY and CDR2 is FYNNEI. This CDR3 is CASSPSGGFYNEQFF. As DNA, the CDR3 is TGTGCCAGCAGCCCTAGCGGGGGATTCTACAATGAGCAGTTCTTC.

The chain uses TRBV11-2 and TRBJ2-1; 8 bases match TRBD1. The CDR3 runs to 14 residues. J was trimmed by 5 bases and V by 6 bases; bases with no gene match: 6. Germline V gene sequence: CDR1 SGHAT, CDR2 FQNNGV. The CDR3 DNA sequence: TGTGCCAGCAGACGACAGGGGCGACACAATGAGCAGTTCTTC. Translated, it gives CASRRQGRHNEQFF.

The table lists this clone with a few counts. The rearrangement joins TRBV28 to TRBJ1-4; D is undetermined. The V gene's germline CDR1 is MDHEN and CDR2 SYDVKM. The CDR3 is made up of 15 amino acids. Between the trimmed V and J ends, which lost 6 bases and 3 bases, there was a span of 14 bases. As DNA, the CDR3 is TGTGCCAGCAGCTCTACCCGGGTTCCTAATGAAAAACTGTTTTTT. Its protein is CASSSTRVPNEKLFF. The whole variable domain, remainder taken from reference TRBV28 and TRBJ1-4, is DVKVTQSSRYLVKRTGEKVFLECVQDMDHENMFWYRQDPGLGLRLIYFSYDVKMKEKGDIPEGYSVSREKKERFSLILESASTNQTSMYLCASSSTRVPNEKLFFGSGTQLSVL.

The chain recombines TRBV5-6 with TRBJ1-6, with D perhaps TRBD1 (6 bases). Germline lookup yields CDR1 SGHDT and CDR2 YYEEEE. This CDR3 is built from 14 residues. Trimming shortened V by 4 bases and J by 6 bases, and 11 bases separated the two germline ends. In DNA form, the CDR3 reads TGTGCCAGCAGCACCGGACAGCTTAATTCACCCCTCCACTTT. This sequence encodes CASSTGQLNSPLHF.

The V and J genes are TRBV6-5 and TRBJ2-1, with 9 bases that match TRBD2. The length of the CDR3 is 14 residues. CDR1 is MNHEY, CDR2 SVGAGI, per germline. The trim removed 8 bases at V and 5 bases at J, leaving 7 bases unmatched. The CDR3 DNA reads as TGTGCCAGCGCTGCTAGCGGGGCTGACAATGAGCAGTTCTTC. Protein: CASAASGADNEQFF.